Below, 9 T cell receptor beta chains from the same sample are listed, as sequenced in a study of blood T cell repertoires in COVID-19. The protocol was immunoSEQ multiplex PCR, while the TCRdb copy is restricted to in-frame clones and leaves out a portion. This table holds 150,000 or so clones, roughly 85% found once. Sequenced sample: peripheral blood. The receptors originated from a human donor in a cohort sampled during active COVID-19.

The chain carries TRBV12-3 or TRBV12-4 and TRBJ1-2; the match to TRBD1 covers 10 bases. J lost 7 bases, V lost 5 bases, and 4 bases had no gene match. The CDR3 consists of 13 residues. Here the CDR3 reads CASSHGTGVGYTF. As DNA, the CDR3 is TGTGCCAGCAGTCACGGGACAGGGGTTGGCTACACCTTC.

The chain joins TRBV18 to TRBJ2-7; TRBD2 matches at 9 bases. The CDR3 has 15 residues. The J segment lost 7 bases and the V segment lost 0 bases, leaving 7 bases of the junction unmatched. CDR1 is KGHSH, CDR2 LQKENI, per germline. In DNA form, the CDR3 reads TGTGCCAGCTCACCACCTGCGGGAGGGCCTCAGGAGCAGTACTTC. Protein product: CASSPPAGGPQEQYF.

CDR3 amino acids: CASSSRQGMNTEAFF. CDR3 bases: TGTGCCAGCAGTTCTAGACAGGGAATGAACACTGAAGCTTTCTTT. The chain links TRBV27 to TRBJ1-1; TRBD1 aligns across 7 bases. The CDR3 is 15 amino acids. Losses at the gene ends were 4 bases for V and 0 bases for J; bases not matched to a gene: 5. Germline V gene data show CDR1 as MNHEY and CDR2 as SMNVEV (reference sequence).

The V and J genes are TRBV11-3 and TRBJ2-7; 12 bases map to TRBD1. J lost 5 bases, V lost 6 bases, and 8 bases had no gene match. Germline V gene data show CDR1 as SGHNT and CDR2 as YENEEA. This CDR3 is 15 amino acids long. CDR3 sequence (DNA): TGTGCCAGCAGGAAAACCGGGACAGGGGGCAACGAGCAGTACTTC. Its translation is CASRKTGTGGNEQYF.

The chain couples TRBV9 to TRBJ1-5; 11 bases map to TRBD1. The CDR3 consists of 21 residues. The V segment lost 2 bases and the J segment 7 bases; nucleotides outside the gene matches: 23. CDR1 is SGDLS and CDR2 is YYNGEE in the germline V gene. CDR3 sequence reads: CASSVEPTPGQGAKGRQPQHF. The CDR3 coding sequence is TGTGCCAGCAGCGTGGAACCTACGCCCGGACAGGGGGCGAAGGGGCGCCAGCCCCAGCATTTT.

The CDR3 is CASSPPGQGIGEKLFF. The CDR3 DNA is TGTGCCAGCAGTCCGCCGGGACAGGGGATAGGGGAAAAACTGTTTTTT. The chain has TRBV28 and TRBJ1-4, with 10 bases that match TRBD1. V lost 5 bases and J lost 8; bases outside the gene matches: 11. This CDR3 contains 16 residues. Germline CDR1 and CDR2: MDHEN and SYDVKM. Supplemented by reference TRBV28 and TRBJ1-4, the full variable domain reads DVKVTQSSRYLVKRTGEKVFLECVQDMDHENMFWYRQDPGLGLRLIYFSYDVKMKEKGDIPEGYSVSREKKERFSLILESASTNQTSMYLCASSPPGQGIGEKLFFGSGTQLSVL.

This rearrangement joins TRBV7-3 to TRBJ2-7; a possible D gene is TRBD1 (6 bases). Trimming removed 1 base at V and 1 base at J, with 11 bases between. The CDR3 sequence is 15 residues long. Germline CDR1 is SGHTA and CDR2 is FQGTGA. CDR3: CASSLRGQLSYEQYF. DNA for the CDR3: TGTGCCAGCAGCTTAAGAGGACAGTTATCCTACGAGCAGTACTTC.

Written as DNA, the CDR3 is TGTGCCAGCAGTTATAGCACCGTGTCGGGGGAGCAGTACTTC. Translated, it gives CASSYSTVSGEQYF. The genes are TRBV6-5 and TRBJ2-7, with D perhaps matching TRBD2 (5 bases). This CDR3 comprises 14 residues. Germline CDR1 MNHEY, CDR2 SVGAGI. V was pared by 3 bases and J by 7 bases, with 16 bases between.

The chain combines TRBV5-1 with TRBJ2-7; 7 bases line up with TRBD1. This CDR3 has 15 amino acids. Germline CDR1 reads SGHRS; CDR2 reads YFSETQ. After removal of 3 bases from V and 4 bases from J, the junction contained 10 bases not matched to a gene. The DNA for the CDR3 is TGCGCCAGCAGCTCGACAGGGAAGGGAAGTTACGAGCAGTACTTC. Translating it yields CASSSTGKGSYEQYF.